This note documents a single T cell receptor (beta chain) sequence. Its antigen remains unknown. The CDR3 totals 18 residues. V gave up 0 bases and J gave up 0 bases; unmatched junction bases: 7. Germline V gene data show CDR1 as LNHDA and CDR2 as SQIVND (reference sequence). The data were produced by immunoSEQ multiplex PCR, yet TCRdb's version contains in-frame clones alone and is incomplete. The sample has about 700,000 clones, approximately 79% seen once; the top ten hold approximately 1.8%. This sample is part of a study of shared clonotypes between healthy human individuals. General study results and limits: Only blood underwent sampling, and tissue repertoires likely differ.

The TCR originated in a woman aged 30 to 39 in good health. Material: memory CD4+ T cells sorted from blood. Subset meaning: CD45RA-negative fraction. The rearrangement uses TRBV19 and TRBJ2-3; 9 nucleotides line up with TRBD2. The CDR3 DNA reads TGTGCCAGTAGTATAGATCCGGCTAGCGGGACCAGCACAGATACGCAGTATTTT. Translation gives CASSIDPASGTSTDTQYF.